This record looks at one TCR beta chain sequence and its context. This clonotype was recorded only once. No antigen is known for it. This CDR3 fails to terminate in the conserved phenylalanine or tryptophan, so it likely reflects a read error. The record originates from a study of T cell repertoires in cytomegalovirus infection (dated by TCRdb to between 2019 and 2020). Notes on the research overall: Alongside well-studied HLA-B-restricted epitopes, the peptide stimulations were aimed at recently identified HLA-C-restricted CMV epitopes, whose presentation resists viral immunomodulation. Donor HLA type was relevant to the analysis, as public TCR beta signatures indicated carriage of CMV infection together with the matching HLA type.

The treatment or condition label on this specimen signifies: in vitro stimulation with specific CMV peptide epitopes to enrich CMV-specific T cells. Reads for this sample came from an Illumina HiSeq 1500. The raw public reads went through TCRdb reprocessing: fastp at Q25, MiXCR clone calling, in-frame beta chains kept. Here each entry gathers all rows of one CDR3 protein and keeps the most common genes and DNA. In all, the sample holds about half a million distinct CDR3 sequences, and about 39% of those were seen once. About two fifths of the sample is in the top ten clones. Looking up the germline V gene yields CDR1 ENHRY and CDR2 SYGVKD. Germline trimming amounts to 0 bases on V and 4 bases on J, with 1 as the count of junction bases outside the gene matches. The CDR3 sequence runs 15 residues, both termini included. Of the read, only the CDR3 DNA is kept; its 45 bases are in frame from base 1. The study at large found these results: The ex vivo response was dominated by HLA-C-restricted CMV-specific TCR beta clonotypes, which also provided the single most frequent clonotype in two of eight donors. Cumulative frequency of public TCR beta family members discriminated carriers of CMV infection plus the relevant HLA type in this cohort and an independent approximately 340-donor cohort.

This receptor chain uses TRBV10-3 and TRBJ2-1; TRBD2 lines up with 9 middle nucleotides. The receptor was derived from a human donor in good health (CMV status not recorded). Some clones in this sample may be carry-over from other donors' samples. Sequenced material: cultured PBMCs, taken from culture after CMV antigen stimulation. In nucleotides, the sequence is TGTGCCATCAGTGAGTCTAGCGGGGGATACAATGAGCAGTTCTGC. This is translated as CAISESSGGYNEQFC.